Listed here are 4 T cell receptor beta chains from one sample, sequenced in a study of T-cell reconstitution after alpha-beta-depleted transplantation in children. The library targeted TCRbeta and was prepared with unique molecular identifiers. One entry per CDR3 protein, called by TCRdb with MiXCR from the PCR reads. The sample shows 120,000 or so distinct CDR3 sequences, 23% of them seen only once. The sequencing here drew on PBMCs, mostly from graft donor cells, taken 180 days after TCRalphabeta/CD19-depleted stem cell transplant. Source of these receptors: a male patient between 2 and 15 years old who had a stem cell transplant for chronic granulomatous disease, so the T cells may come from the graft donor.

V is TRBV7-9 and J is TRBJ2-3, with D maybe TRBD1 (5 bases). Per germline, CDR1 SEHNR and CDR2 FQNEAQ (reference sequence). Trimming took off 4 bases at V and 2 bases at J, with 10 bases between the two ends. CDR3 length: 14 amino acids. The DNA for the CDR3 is TGTGCCAGCAGCTGGGGCGGCGCCACAGATACGCAGTATTTT. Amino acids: CASSWGGATDTQYF. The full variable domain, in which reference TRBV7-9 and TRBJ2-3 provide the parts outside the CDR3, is DTGVSQNPRHKITKRGQNVTFRCDPISEHNRLYWYRQTLGQGPEFLTYFQNEAQLEKSRLLSDRFSAERPKGSFSTLEIQRTEQGDSAMYLCASSWGGATDTQYFGPGTRLTVL.

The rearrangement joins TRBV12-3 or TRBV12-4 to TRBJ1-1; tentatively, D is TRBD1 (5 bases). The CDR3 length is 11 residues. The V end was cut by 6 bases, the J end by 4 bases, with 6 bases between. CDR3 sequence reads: CASSGTTEAFF. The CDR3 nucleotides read TGTGCCAGCAGCGGGACCACTGAAGCTTTCTTT.

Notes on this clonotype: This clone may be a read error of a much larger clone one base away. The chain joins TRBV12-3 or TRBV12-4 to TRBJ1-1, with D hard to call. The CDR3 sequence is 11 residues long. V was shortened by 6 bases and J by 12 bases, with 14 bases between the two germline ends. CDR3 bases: TGTGCCAGCAGCATTGCGGAATTCCCTTTCTTT. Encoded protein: CASSIAEFPFF.

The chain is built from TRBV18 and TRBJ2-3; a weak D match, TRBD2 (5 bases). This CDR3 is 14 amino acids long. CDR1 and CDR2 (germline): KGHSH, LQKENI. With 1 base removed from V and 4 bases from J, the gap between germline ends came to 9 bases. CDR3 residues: CASSPLSGSDTQYF. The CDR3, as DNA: TGTGCCAGCTCACCACTCTCGGGGTCAGATACGCAGTATTTT.